The 13 T cell receptor beta chains below all came from one sample that was sequenced in a study. TCRdb re-called the RT-PCR reads through MiXCR, storing one row per CDR3 protein. The sample lists about 700,000 distinct CDR3 sequences; 14% were seen once. The sample taken for sequencing was memory CD4+ T cells from blood. The receptors were gathered from a female donor in good health, serving as a healthy control.

This clonotype was seen repeatedly, ten times or more. The chain joins TRBV5-5 to TRBJ2-4; D might be TRBD1 or TRBD2, each matching 6 bases. Germline V gene lookup returns CDR1 SGHKS and CDR2 YYEKEE (reference sequence). Trimming cost V 1 base and J 14 bases, with 19 bases left between them. The CDR3 is 14 amino acids. CDR3 DNA sequence: TGTGCCAGCAGCTTGAGGGATCAAGACAGGAGGGAGTACTTC. Encoded protein: CASSLRDQDRREYF. Full variable domain (outside the CDR3, taken from reference TRBV5-5 and TRBJ2-4): DAGVTQSPTHLIKTRGQQVTLRCSPISGHKSVSWYQQVLGQGPQFIFQYYEKEERGRGNFPDRFSARQFPNYSSELNVNALLLGDSALYLCASSLRDQDRREYFGAGTRLSVL.

This clonotype was detected a few times. V gene TRBV5-4 combines with J gene TRBJ2-2, with 10 nucleotides matching TRBD2. J lost 5 bases, V lost 4 bases, and 17 bases had no gene match. This CDR3 spans 19 amino acids. Germline assignment: CDR1 SGHNT and CDR2 YYREEE (reference sequence). The CDR3 nucleotides read TGTGCCAGCAGCCTAGCGCGGTGGGCTAGCGGGAGTGGTACCGGGGAGCTGTTTTTT. Protein product: CASSLARWASGSGTGELFF.

This clonotype was counted ten times or more. The DNA of the CDR3 is TGTGCCAGCAGCACCTACACCACTAGCGGGAGGCCTCGGGAGCAGTACTTC. Amino acid sequence: CASSTYTTSGRPREQYF. The chain recombines TRBV6-2 or TRBV6-3 with TRBJ2-7; 12 bases fit TRBD2. This CDR3 spans 17 amino acids. Germline-derived CDR1 and CDR2 are MNHEY and SVGEGT. The V gene end was trimmed by 6 bases and the J gene end by 7 bases; junction bases not matched to a gene: 16.

This clonotype occurred many times. For the CDR3, the DNA is TGCGCCAGCAGCTTCCCGGACAGGGGGAAGTCCTACAATGAGCAGTTCTTC. Protein product: CASSFPDRGKSYNEQFF. The rearrangement joins TRBV5-1 to TRBJ2-1, with 10 nucleotides matching TRBD1. The junction had 6 bases not matched to a gene; V was cut back by 2 bases and J by 1 base. The CDR3 length is 17 residues. Germline V gene sequence: CDR1 SGHRS, CDR2 YFSETQ.

This clonotype has a handful of counts. The J gene is TRBJ1-1, the V gene TRBV15, with 7 bases that match TRBD1. There are 15 residues in the CDR3. V lost 2 bases, J lost 11 bases, and 14 bases stayed unmatched. Germline V CDR1 and CDR2: LNHNV, YYDKDF (reference sequence). CDR3 sequence reads: CATSRSGTDTSGAFF. CDR3 in DNA: TGTGCCACCAGCAGATCCGGGACAGACACCTCCGGGGCTTTCTTT.

V gene TRBV7-3 combines with J gene TRBJ2-2; the D gene is possibly TRBD2 (5 bases). Germline-derived CDR1 and CDR2 are SGHTA and FQGTGA. The CDR3 sequence is 15 residues long. V lost 5 bases and J 4 bases, leaving 14 bases between the germline ends. The CDR3 nucleotides are TGTGCCAGCAGCCCCTCTGGGGAGCGCACCGGGGAGCTGTTTTTT. Translation gives CASSPSGERTGELFF.

This clonotype was seen repeatedly, ten times or more. CDR3 sequence: CASSYSARTGGPQHF. Here the CDR3 DNA reads TGTGCCAGCAGTTACTCCGCCCGGACAGGAGGGCCCCAGCATTTT. The chain has TRBV6-5 and TRBJ1-5, with 7 bases fitting TRBD1. Germline loops: CDR1 MNHEY, CDR2 SVGAGI. This CDR3 has 15 amino acids. The V gene end was trimmed by 0 bases and the J gene end by 9 bases; junction bases not matched to a gene: 8.

This clonotype has just a few counts. V is TRBV6-1 and J is TRBJ1-1; D may be TRBD1 (6 bases). The CDR3 is made up of 13 amino acids. Germline assignment: CDR1 MNHNS and CDR2 SASEGT. Trimming took 2 bases from V and 6 from J, leaving 10 bases between them. CDR3 nucleotides: TGTGCCAGCAGTGAAAGGGGGATCGCTGAAGCTTTCTTT. It translates to CASSERGIAEAFF.

This clonotype has a handful of counts. This chain joins TRBV7-2 and TRBJ2-2, with 8 positions matching TRBD2. CDR1 is SGHTA and CDR2 is FQGNSA in the germline V gene. The CDR3 is 15 residues long. Trimming cost V 3 bases and J 4 bases; bases outside gene matches: 4. The CDR3 DNA sequence: TGTGCCAGCAGCTTGAAAAGCGGGAGCACCGGGGAGCTGTTTTTT. This translates into CASSLKSGSTGELFF.

This clonotype was found many times. Here the CDR3 reads CASSFSGSNTGELFF. As DNA, the CDR3 is TGCGCCAGCAGCTTTAGCGGGTCGAACACCGGGGAGCTGTTTTTT. This chain connects TRBV5-1 to TRBJ2-2, with 7 bases matching TRBD2. The CDR3 has 15 amino acids. Per the germline V gene, CDR1 is SGHRS and CDR2 is YFSETQ. Losses at the gene ends were 2 bases for V and 0 bases for J; bases not matched to a gene: 1.

The CDR3 DNA reads TGCAGTGCTAGAGATCTTACGAAGGCATTCGATCAGCCCCAGCATTTT. Protein sequence: CSARDLTKAFDQPQHF. The V and J genes are TRBV20-1 and TRBJ1-5; D not certain. V lost 0 bases and J lost 5, with 17 bases in between. Germline V CDR1 and CDR2: DFQATT, SNEGSKA (reference sequence). CDR3 length: 16 amino acids.

This clonotype was recorded many times. The CDR3: CSPLPSGADSYNEQFF. CDR3 coding DNA: TGCAGTCCCTTACCGTCGGGGGCGGATTCCTACAATGAGCAGTTCTTC. V usage is TRBV20-1 and J usage is TRBJ2-1; tentatively, D is TRBD1 or TRBD2 (6 bases each). CDR1 is DFQATT, CDR2 SNEGSKA, per germline (reference sequence). There are 16 residues in the CDR3. Trimming removed 8 bases at V and 1 base at J, with 21 bases between.

V is TRBV10-2 and J is TRBJ1-1, with a weak D call TRBD1 (5 bases). CDR3 length equals 14 residues. V gave up 7 bases and J gave up 1 base, with 13 bases separating them. Germline CDR1 and CDR2: WSHSY and SAAADI. CDR3 DNA sequence: TGCGCCAGCACCGGTGGGGGAGGGAACACTGAAGCTTTCTTT. Protein sequence: CASTGGGGNTEAFF.